The entry below gives a single TCR beta chain sequence along with its context. Other nucleotide sequences from this sample produce the same CDR3. Germline CDR1 is SGHRS and CDR2 is YFSETQ. Between the trimmed V and J ends, which lost 0 bases and 3 bases, there was a span of 6 bases. This CDR3 contains 13 residues. The data are from a study of shared clonotypes between healthy human individuals. Study as a whole: A couple of female and a few male donors aged 18 to 49 were enrolled.

The protocol was immunoSEQ multiplex PCR, while the TCRdb copy is restricted to in-frame clones and leaves out a portion. The table has over a million clones, roughly 97% seen once. The sample taken for sequencing was naive CD4+ T cells sorted from blood. Subset defined: CD45RA+ positively selected. The TCR originated in a young man in good health. The V gene is TRBV5-1, the J gene TRBJ2-5; no clear D gene. The CDR3 is CASSLGGKETQYF. CDR3 nucleotides: TGCGCCAGCAGCTTGGGTGGAAAAGAGACCCAGTACTTC.